What follows are 20 T cell receptor beta chains derived from one specimen sequenced in a study of neurological immune-mediated disorders. A single record per CDR3 protein comes from TCRdb applying MiXCR to the 5' RACE reads. Of fewer than 40,000 distinct CDR3 sequences listed, more than 10% were seen once; the top ten hold about 2.5%. Regarding time point: longitudinal time-point 2. The source material was PBMCs. All receptors come from a woman aged 40-49 years in good health.

This clonotype was picked up many times. The chain couples TRBV7-9 to TRBJ1-2; 9 nucleotides agree with TRBD1. The trim removed 6 bases at V and 4 bases at J, leaving 3 bases unmatched. In germline, CDR1 is SEHNR, CDR2 FQNEAQ (reference sequence). The CDR3 contains 13 residues. CDR3 sequence: CASRGQGGYGYTF. The DNA of the CDR3 is TGTGCCAGCAGGGGACAGGGAGGCTATGGCTACACCTTC. Complete variable domain (other parts from reference TRBV7-9 and TRBJ1-2): DTGVSQNPRHKITKRGQNVTFRCDPISEHNRLYWYRQTLGQGPEFLTYFQNEAQLEKSRLLSDRFSAERPKGSFSTLEIQRTEQGDSAMYLCASRGQGGYGYTFGSGTRLTVV.

There are a few counts of this clonotype. It may be a read error: a sequence one base away is much more abundant. The chain carries TRBV7-9 and TRBJ2-1; TRBD2 is a possible D gene (6 bases). The germline V gene has CDR1 SEHNR and CDR2 FQNEAQ (reference sequence). The CDR3 runs 16 residues. CDR3 bases: TGTACCAGCAGCCCTCGGGGGTGGGGCTCCTACAATGAGCAGTTCTTC. Translating gives CTSSPRGWGSYNEQFF. The variable domain in full, with the rest retrieved from reference TRBV7-9 and TRBJ2-1, is DTGVSQNPRHKITKRGQNVTFRCDPISEHNRLYWYRQTLGQGPEFLTYFQNEAQLEKSRLLSDRFSAERPKGSFSTLEIQRTEQGDSAMYLCTSSPRGWGSYNEQFFGPGTRLTVL.

This chain uses TRBV12-3 or TRBV12-4 with TRBJ1-5; no clear D gene. The CDR3 extends over 11 amino acids. Trimming stripped 6 bases from V and 7 bases from J, with 7 bases between. The CDR3 DNA is TGTGCCAGCAGCAAAGGGCAGCCCCAGCATTTT. Its protein is CASSKGQPQHF.

This clonotype was observed many times. V is TRBV24-1 and J is TRBJ2-2; unclear D gene. There are 17 residues in the CDR3. Germline CDR1 KGHDR, CDR2 SFDVKD. Trimming pared 0 bases from V and 4 bases from J, leaving 14 bases between. CDR3 DNA sequence: TGTGCCACCAGTGATTTGTCTACTCTCTCGGGCACCGGGGAGCTGTTTTTT. Its translation is CATSDLSTLSGTGELFF.

This clonotype was seen at least ten times. The rearrangement joins TRBV4-1 to TRBJ2-5, with 8 bases matching TRBD2. The CDR3 is 15 amino acids. The ends lost 1 base at V and 5 bases at J; junction bases unmatched: 6. From germline, CDR1 is MGHRA and CDR2 YSYEKL. The CDR3 region has the DNA TGCGCCAGCAGCCAAGTCGGCGGGGGGCGGGAGACCCAGTACTTC. Protein product: CASSQVGGGRETQYF.

In its sample, this clonotype was seen many times. The chain has TRBV20-1 and TRBJ1-1; 8 nucleotides match TRBD1. The trim removed 2 bases at V and 5 bases at J, leaving 4 bases unmatched. The V gene's germline CDR1 is DFQATT and CDR2 SNEGSKA (reference sequence). CDR3 length: 13 residues. The CDR3 DNA is TGCAGTGCTAGAATACAGGGGGAGACTGAAGCTTTCTTT. Amino acids: CSARIQGETEAFF.

This clonotype was detected many times. The rearrangement joins TRBV24-1 to TRBJ2-3; 8 positions agree with TRBD1. In germline, CDR1 is KGHDR, CDR2 SFDVKD. The CDR3 is 15 residues long. Germline trimming cut 5 bases from V and 3 bases from J; bases unmatched to any gene: 6. The CDR3 protein is CATSVWTGSTDTQYF. In DNA, the CDR3 is TGTGCCACCAGTGTATGGACAGGGTCGACAGATACGCAGTATTTT.

In this sample, this clonotype turned up many times. This chain links TRBV5-1 with TRBJ2-2; a weak D match, TRBD2 (5 bases). The germline gives CDR1 SGHRS, CDR2 YFSETQ. V was cut by 1 base and J by 5 bases, with 9 bases left in between. This CDR3 is 14 amino acids long. CDR3 residues: CASSLTSGTGELFF. The CDR3, as DNA: TGCGCCAGCAGCTTGACCTCGGGGACCGGGGAGCTGTTTTTT.

The sample holds many counts of this clonotype. This chain uses TRBV27 with TRBJ2-7; TRBD2 might be the D (5 bases). The V gene's germline CDR1 is MNHEY and CDR2 SMNVEV (reference sequence). CDR3 length equals 14 residues. V dropped 2 bases and J dropped 5 bases, with 13 bases sitting between them. The CDR3 protein is CASSLEWTSHEQYF. CDR3 bases: TGTGCCAGCAGTTTAGAGTGGACTTCCCACGAGCAGTACTTC.

At least ten counts were recorded for this clonotype. V and J are TRBV10-3 and TRBJ2-1; no clear D gene. CDR1 and CDR2 from the germline V gene are ENHRY and SYGVKD. The CDR3 length is 16 residues. V lost 3 bases, J lost 2 bases, and 14 bases lay in between. The DNA of the CDR3 is TGTGCCATCAGTGAAAAGGCTACTGAAACCTACAATGAGCAGTTCTTC. This gives the protein CAISEKATETYNEQFF.

This clonotype has ten or more counts. This rearrangement joins TRBV10-3 to TRBJ1-2; 9 positions match TRBD1. Germline V CDR1 and CDR2: ENHRY, SYGVKD. This CDR3 region has 14 residues. The junction had 5 bases not matched to a gene; V was cut back by 6 bases and J by 3 bases. The CDR3 nucleotides read TGTGCCATCAGCAAGGGGGACAGGGACTATGGCTACACCTTC. Residues: CAISKGDRDYGYTF.

This clonotype was detected many times. The chain recombines TRBV19 with TRBJ2-7; D is uncertain. The CDR3 has 13 residues. Germline V gene data show CDR1 as LNHDA and CDR2 as SQIVND (reference sequence). Deletions cut 6 bases from V and 0 bases from J, with 9 bases between. CDR3 amino acids: CASSGGTSYEQYF. The CDR3 DNA is TGTGCCAGTAGCGGCGGTACCTCCTACGAGCAGTACTTC.

Worth noting for this clonotype: A read error may account for a junction end that differs from germline. V and J are TRBV9 and TRBJ2-1; TRBD2 aligns across 7 bases. CDR3 length equals 17 residues. Looked up from germline, CDR1 is SGDLS and CDR2 is YYNGEE. CDR3 in amino acids: CASIVRLSGGDDNEQFF. The CDR3 DNA sequence: TGTGCCAGCATCGTAAGGCTATCGGGAGGCGACGACAATGAGCAGTTCTTC.

This clonotype was counted ten times or more. The chain combines TRBV5-1 with TRBJ1-3; D not certain. The CDR3 has 13 residues. V lost 4 bases and J lost 0, with 5 bases in between. Per germline, CDR1 SGHRS and CDR2 YFSETQ. DNA for the CDR3: TGCGCCAGCAGCCCCCCCTCTGGAAACACCATATATTTT. Amino acid sequence: CASSPPSGNTIYF.

This clonotype was found many times. The rearrangement links TRBV21-1 to TRBJ1-1. TRBV21-1 is deemed a pseudogene. The CDR3 sequence is 16 residues long. CDR3 sequence reads: CASSSPGLIRGTEAFF. The CDR3 nucleotides are TGTGCCAGCAGCTCGCCGGGCCTTATCAGAGGGACTGAAGCTTTCTTT.

Worth noting for this clonotype: Compared with germline, one end of the junction differs, possibly owing to a read error. The chain recombines TRBV20-1 with TRBJ2-2, with TRBD1 matching over 9 bases. The CDR3 length is 15 residues. Germline assignment: CDR1 DFQATT and CDR2 SNEGSKA (reference sequence). The CDR3 DNA reads TGCAGTGCTAAAACAGGGGGCAAAGACACCGGGGAGCCGTTTTTC. This encodes CSAKTGGKDTGEPFF.

In this sample, this clonotype turned up many times. The chain employs TRBV18 and TRBJ1-1; tentatively, D is TRBD1 (6 bases). The germline gives CDR1 KGHSH, CDR2 LQKENI. V lost 6 bases and J 1 base, leaving 9 bases between the germline ends. The CDR3 runs 13 residues. The CDR3 coding sequence is TGTGCCAGCTCCTCCAGGGGGAACACTGAAGCTTTCTTT. This encodes CASSSRGNTEAFF.

This clonotype was observed many times. The rearrangement uses TRBV10-3 and TRBJ2-4; 11 nucleotides agree with TRBD1. The trim removed 4 bases at V and 8 bases at J, leaving 10 bases unmatched. CDR1 is ENHRY, CDR2 SYGVKD, per germline. This CDR3 is 16 amino acids long. CDR3 protein: CAISGLGTGGPDIQYF. CDR3 nucleotide sequence: TGTGCCATCAGTGGTCTCGGGACAGGGGGTCCGGACATTCAGTACTTC.

To note about this clonotype: A much larger clone is a single base away; this may be a read error. Here the CDR3 DNA reads TGCAGTGTCGGGGCAACTAATGAAAAACTGTTTTTT. Its protein is CSVGATNEKLFF. This sequence joins TRBV20-1 and TRBJ1-4; D gene uncertain. CDR1 is DFQATT, CDR2 SNEGSKA, per germline (reference sequence). V dropped 7 bases and J dropped 0 bases, with 6 bases sitting between them. The CDR3 covers 12 residues.

The sample holds many counts of this clonotype. V usage is TRBV4-1 and J usage is TRBJ1-2; 8 bases match TRBD1. This CDR3 region has 16 residues. Germline lookup yields CDR1 MGHRA and CDR2 YSYEKL. Trimming at V came to 1 base and at J to 2 bases, leaving 6 bases not matched to a gene. CDR3 in amino acids: CASSQVGRGRNYGYTF. The CDR3 DNA reads as TGCGCCAGCAGCCAAGTAGGCAGGGGGCGGAACTATGGCTACACCTTC.